This T cell receptor (beta chain) was sequenced during a study of blood T cell repertoires in COVID-19. Across the whole study: Sample material is recorded as cDNA or gDNA derived from T cells, B-cell-depleted T cells, or PBMCs.

The CDR3 is made up of 15 amino acids. From germline, CDR1 is MGHDK and CDR2 SYGVNS. V lost 6 bases and J 6 bases, leaving 20 bases between the germline ends. Original analysis: Amplification from reference gene primers served as the basis for estimated nucleated cell counts. The table came from immunoSEQ multiplex PCR; TCRdb's copy has only in-frame clones and leaves some out. Clone size and V and J calls were adopted from that table, with D and trimming inferred from the DNA. This sample has over 60,000 clones, with 80% to 90% found just once. V gene TRBV25-1 combines with J gene TRBJ2-5, with D perhaps TRBD2 (7 bases). The receptor was derived from a man between 40 and 49 years old with acute or convalescent COVID-19. Sequencing was done on a sample of peripheral blood. CDR3 protein: CASSSPLGGVQTQYF. In nucleotides, the CDR3 is TGTGCCAGCAGCTCGCCCTTAGGGGGGGTGCAGACCCAGTACTTC.